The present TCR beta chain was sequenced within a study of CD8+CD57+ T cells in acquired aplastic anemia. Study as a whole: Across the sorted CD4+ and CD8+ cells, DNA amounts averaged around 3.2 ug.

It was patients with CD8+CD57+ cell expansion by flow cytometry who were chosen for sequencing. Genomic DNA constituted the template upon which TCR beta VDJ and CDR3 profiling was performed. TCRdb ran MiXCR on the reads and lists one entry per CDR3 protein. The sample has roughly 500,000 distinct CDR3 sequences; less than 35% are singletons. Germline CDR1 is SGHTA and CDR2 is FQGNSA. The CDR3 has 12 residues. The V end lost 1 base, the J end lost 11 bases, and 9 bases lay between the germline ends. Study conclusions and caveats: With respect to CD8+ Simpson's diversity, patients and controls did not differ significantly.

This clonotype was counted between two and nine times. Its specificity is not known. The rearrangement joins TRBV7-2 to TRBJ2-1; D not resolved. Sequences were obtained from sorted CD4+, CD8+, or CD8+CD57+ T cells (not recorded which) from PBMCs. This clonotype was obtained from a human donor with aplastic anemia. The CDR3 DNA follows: TGTGCCAGCAGCTTAGTACCGAGTCAGCAGTTCTTC. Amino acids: CASSLVPSQQFF.